This TCR beta chain was recorded in a study of cytomegalovirus exposure and HLA in healthy donors. Concerning this clone itself: Its antigen is undetermined.

The germline V gene encodes CDR1 SGHRS and CDR2 YFSETQ. V was trimmed by 0 bases and J by 6 bases, leaving 10 bases between them. The CDR3 consists of 14 residues. Study-wide results and limits: Researchers counted over 150 TCR beta chains as cytomegalovirus-associated.

60 Vbeta and 13 Jbeta primers were used in PCR. The data were produced by immunoSEQ multiplex PCR, yet TCRdb's version contains in-frame clones alone and is incomplete. The sample includes about 160,000 clones, around 77% seen only once; the top ten take about 1.4%. Donors counted as nominally healthy when sampled, yet unrecorded immune exposures were likely. This receptor was taken from a woman aged 25 to 39 in good health and CMV-seronegative. The material sequenced was PBMCs. V usage is TRBV5-1 and J usage is TRBJ1-5, with D maybe TRBD1 (5 bases). CDR3 nucleotide sequence: TGCGCCAGCAGCTTGGAGGGTCAGGGTCAGCCCCAGCATTTT. It specifies CASSLEGQGQPQHF.